This entry features one TCR beta chain sequence. What it binds is unknown. Everyone who donated was a healthy Caucasian. Germline V gene lookup returns CDR1 WSHSY and CDR2 SAAADI. The germline V and J ends were trimmed by 5 bases and 0 bases, with 11 bases remaining between them. The CDR3 loop spans 14 amino acids. This sample stems from a study of identical twins. Whole-study results and caveats: With abundant cord blood beta clonotypes, insertions were fewer; memory repertoires showed no such pattern. Out-of-frame alpha sequences shared by twins showed excess low generation probability.

Each CDR3 protein gets one entry after TCRdb re-called the 5' RACE reads with MiXCR. The sample holds 450,000 or so distinct CDR3 sequences, 20% to 25% seen once. The same specimen was also included in a second study, on T cells expressing NK-cell markers. As reported in that work: An anti-gamma-delta TCR antibody was added in several experiments. It restricted sorting to alpha-beta TCR-expressing T cells.

Specimen: CD4+ T cells sorted from blood. V gene TRBV10-2 combines with J gene TRBJ2-7; tentatively, D is TRBD1 (5 bases). This TCR was sampled from a woman aged 18-29 years in good health. The CDR3 nucleotides are TGCGCCAGCAGTAATCCAGGGAACTCCTACGAGCAGTACTTC. It codes for CASSNPGNSYEQYF.